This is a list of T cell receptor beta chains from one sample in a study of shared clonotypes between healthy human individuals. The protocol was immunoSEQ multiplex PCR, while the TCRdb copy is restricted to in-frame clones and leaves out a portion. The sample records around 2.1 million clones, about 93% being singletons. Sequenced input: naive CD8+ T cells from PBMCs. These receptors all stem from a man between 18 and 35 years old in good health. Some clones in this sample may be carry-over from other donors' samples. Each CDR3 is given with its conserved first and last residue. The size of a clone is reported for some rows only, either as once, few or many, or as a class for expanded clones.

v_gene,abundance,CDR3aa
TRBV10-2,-,CASGGEQFF
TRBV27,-,CASSHRETGNYGYTF
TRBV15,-,CATSRERTRGGGEQFF
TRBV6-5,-,CASSYSGTAYEQYF
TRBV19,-,CASSAPGQFNYGYTF
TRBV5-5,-,CASSLRGQVSSYEQYF
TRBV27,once,CATLWGRTQYF
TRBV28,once,CASSSPRPRDTSYEQYF
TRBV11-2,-,CASSFIAGGHEQFF
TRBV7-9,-,CASSLSEPGLGNQPQHF
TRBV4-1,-,CASSQGARYEQFF
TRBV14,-,CASSPGFLHYGYTF
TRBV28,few,CASSLIPLNTEAFF
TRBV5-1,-,CASSLIGTGDQWGAFF
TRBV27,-,CASSLLAGQGPYEQYF
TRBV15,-,CATSRDYTGRDTDTQYF
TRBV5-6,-,CASSLGTGGGYEQYF
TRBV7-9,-,CASSLESIGWPQHF
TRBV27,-,CASTPRGGNYGYTF
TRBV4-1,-,CASSQDSSGRASSYNEQFF
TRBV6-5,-,CASSHRGLGYGYTF
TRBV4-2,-,CASSQVYTIGSPTYEQYF
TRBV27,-,CASSLIRRQGAFNTEAFF
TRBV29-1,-,CSVKRGTGELFF
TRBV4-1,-,CASSQPGPYEQYF
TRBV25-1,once,CASRGTNGRRTGNTIYF
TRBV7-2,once,CASSLGPGVNYGYTF
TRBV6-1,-,CASSKTRSDTEAFF
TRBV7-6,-,CASSLGTTDTQYF
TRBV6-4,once,CASSHPTGWRKAYQETQYF
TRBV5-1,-,CASSLEVGHYEQYF
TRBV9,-,CASSVPAGGDQETQYF
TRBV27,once,CASSLIRSGPNTGELFF
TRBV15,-,CATSLGDVTISYEQYF
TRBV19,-,CASGARGSYEQYF
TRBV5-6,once,CASSLVAEGVYNEQFF
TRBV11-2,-,CASSLLSWQYF
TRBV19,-,CASSPAGSGDEKLFF
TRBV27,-,CASSLSGQGYNEQFF
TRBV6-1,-,CASTGVGQINQPQHF
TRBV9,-,CASSLDTAYEQYF
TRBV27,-,CASSNGMGGSYNEQFF
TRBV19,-,CASRDFEDSYNEQFF
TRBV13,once,CASSQLAVEYNEQFF
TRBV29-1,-,CSVWGGEAEAFF
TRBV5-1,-,CASSSSRQGADTQYF
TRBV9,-,CASSVGARYEQYF
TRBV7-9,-,CASSLAPYKDYGYTF